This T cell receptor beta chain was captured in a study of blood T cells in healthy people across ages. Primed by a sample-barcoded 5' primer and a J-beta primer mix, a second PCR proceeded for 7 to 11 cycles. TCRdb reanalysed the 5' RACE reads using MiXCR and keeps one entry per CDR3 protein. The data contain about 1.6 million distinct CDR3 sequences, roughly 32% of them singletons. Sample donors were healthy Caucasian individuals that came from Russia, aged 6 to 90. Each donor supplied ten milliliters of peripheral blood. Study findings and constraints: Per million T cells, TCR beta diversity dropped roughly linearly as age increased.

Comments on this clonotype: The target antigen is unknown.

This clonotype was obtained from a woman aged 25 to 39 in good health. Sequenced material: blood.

This CDR3 reads CASSSQGGPGEQYF. CDR3 bases: TGTGCCAGCAGTTCGCAGGGTGGTCCGGGGGAGCAGTACTTC. This chain links TRBV27 with TRBJ2-7, with D perhaps given as TRBD1 or TRBD2 (5 bases each). The CDR3 runs to 14 residues. Between the trimmed V and J ends, which lost 4 bases and 7 bases, there was a span of 17 bases. The germline gives CDR1 MNHEY, CDR2 SMNVEV (reference sequence).